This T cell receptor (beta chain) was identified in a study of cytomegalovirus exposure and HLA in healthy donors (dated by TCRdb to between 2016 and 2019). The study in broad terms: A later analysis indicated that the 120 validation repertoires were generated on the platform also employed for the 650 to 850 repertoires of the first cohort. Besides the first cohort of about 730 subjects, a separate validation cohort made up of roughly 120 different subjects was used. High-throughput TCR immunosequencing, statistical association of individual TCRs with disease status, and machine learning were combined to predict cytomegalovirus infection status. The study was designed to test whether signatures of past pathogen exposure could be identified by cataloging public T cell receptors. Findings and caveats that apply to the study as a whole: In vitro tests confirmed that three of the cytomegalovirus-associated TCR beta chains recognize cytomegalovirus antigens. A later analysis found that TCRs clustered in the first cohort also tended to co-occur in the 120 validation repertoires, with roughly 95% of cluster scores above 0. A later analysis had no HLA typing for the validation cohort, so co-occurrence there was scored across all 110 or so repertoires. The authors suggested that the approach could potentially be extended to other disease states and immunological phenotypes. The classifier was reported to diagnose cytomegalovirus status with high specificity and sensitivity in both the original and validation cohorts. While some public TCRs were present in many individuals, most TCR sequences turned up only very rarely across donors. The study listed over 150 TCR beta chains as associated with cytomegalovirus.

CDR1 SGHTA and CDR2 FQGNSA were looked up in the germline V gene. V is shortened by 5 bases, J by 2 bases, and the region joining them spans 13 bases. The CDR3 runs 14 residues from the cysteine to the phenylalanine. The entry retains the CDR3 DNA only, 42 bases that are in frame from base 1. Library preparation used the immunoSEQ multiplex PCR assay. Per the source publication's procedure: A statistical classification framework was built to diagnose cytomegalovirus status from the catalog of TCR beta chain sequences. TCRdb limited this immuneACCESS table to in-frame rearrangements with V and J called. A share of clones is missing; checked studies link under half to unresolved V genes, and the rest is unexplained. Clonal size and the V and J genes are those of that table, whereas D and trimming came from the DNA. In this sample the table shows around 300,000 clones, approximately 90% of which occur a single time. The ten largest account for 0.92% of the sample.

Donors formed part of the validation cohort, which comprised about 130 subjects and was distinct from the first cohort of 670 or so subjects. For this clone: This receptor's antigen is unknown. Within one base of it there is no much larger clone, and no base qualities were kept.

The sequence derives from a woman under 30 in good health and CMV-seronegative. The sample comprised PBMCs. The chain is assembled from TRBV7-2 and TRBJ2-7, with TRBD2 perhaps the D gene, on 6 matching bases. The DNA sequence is TGTGCCAGCAGCCTCCCCGGGGGTCCCTACGAGCAGTACTTC. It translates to CASSLPGGPYEQYF.